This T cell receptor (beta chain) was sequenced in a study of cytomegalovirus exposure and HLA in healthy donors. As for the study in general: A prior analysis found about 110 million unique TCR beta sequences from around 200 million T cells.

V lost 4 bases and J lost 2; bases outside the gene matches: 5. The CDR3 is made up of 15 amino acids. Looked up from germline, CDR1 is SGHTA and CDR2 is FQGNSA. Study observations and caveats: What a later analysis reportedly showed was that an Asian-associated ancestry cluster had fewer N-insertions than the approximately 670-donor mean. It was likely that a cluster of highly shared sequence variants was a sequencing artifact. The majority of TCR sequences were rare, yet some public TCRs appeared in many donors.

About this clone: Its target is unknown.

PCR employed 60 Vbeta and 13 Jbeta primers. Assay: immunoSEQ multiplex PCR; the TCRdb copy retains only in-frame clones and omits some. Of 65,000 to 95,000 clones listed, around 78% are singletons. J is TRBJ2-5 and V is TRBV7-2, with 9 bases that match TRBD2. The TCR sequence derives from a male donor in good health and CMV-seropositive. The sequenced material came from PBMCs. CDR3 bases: TGTGCCAGCAGCTCCATAGCGGGGGTGCAAGAGACCCAGTACTTC. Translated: CASSSIAGVQETQYF.